This T cell receptor beta chain is drawn from a study of blood T cell repertoires in COVID-19. Whole-study context: COVID-19 samples, acute and convalescent, were from the United States, Italy and Spain. T cells, B-cell-depleted T cells, or PBMCs provided the cDNA or gDNA that served as material.

Methods used by the authors: Reference gene primer amplification gave estimated nucleated cell counts. The data were produced by immunoSEQ multiplex PCR, yet TCRdb's version contains in-frame clones alone and is incomplete. V and J calls and clone size are as listed in that table; D and trimming were resolved from the DNA. This sample has around 200,000 clones; approximately 84% occur once, and the top ten carry almost 5%. The CDR3 is 15 amino acids. V shed 3 bases, J shed 3 bases, and the junction held 3 bases outside the gene matches. Germline assignment: CDR1 LNHDA and CDR2 SQIVND (reference sequence).

The rearrangement links TRBV19 to TRBJ2-7; 12 bases agree with TRBD1. The origin of this receptor is an elderly woman with acute or convalescent COVID-19. The sample was peripheral blood. This CDR3 reads CASSIRDRGLYEQYF. CDR3 in DNA: TGTGCCAGTAGTATTCGGGACAGGGGGCTCTACGAGCAGTACTTC. Drawing the rest from reference TRBV19 and TRBJ2-7, the complete variable domain is DGGITQSPKYLFRKEGQNVTLSCEQNLNHDAMYWYRQDPGQGLRLIYYSQIVNDFQKGDIAEGYSVSREKKESFPLTVTSAQKNPTAFYLCASSIRDRGLYEQYFGPGTRLTVT.